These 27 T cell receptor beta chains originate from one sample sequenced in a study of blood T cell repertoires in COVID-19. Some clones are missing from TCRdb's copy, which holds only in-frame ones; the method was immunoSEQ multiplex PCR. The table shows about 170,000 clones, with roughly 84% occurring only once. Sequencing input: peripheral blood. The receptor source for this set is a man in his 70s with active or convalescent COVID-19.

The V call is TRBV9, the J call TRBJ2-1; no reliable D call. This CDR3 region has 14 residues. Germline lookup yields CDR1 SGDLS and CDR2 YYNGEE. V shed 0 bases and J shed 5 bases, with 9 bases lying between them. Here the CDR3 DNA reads TGTGCCAGCAGCGTAGACAGTCCAAACAATGAGCAGTTCTTC. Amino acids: CASSVDSPNNEQFF.

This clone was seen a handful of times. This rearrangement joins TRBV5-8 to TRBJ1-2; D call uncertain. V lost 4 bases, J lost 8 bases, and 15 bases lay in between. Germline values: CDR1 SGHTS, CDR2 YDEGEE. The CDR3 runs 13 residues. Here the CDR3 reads CASSLDPARGYTF. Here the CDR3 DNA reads TGTGCCAGCAGCCTAGACCCAGCAAGGGGCTACACCTTC. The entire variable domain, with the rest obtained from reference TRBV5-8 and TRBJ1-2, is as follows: EAGVTQSPTHLIKTRGQQATLRCSPISGHTSVYWYQQALGLGLQFLLWYDEGEERNRGNFPPRFSGRQFPNYSSELNVNALELEDSALYLCASSLDPARGYTFGSGTRLTVV.

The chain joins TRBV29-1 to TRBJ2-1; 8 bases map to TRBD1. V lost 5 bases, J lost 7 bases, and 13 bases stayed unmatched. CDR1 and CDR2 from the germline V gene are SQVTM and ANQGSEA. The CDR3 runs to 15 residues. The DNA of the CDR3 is TGCAGCGTTAAGGATAGGTCAGGGGGCCAGAATGAGCAGTTCTTC. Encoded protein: CSVKDRSGGQNEQFF.

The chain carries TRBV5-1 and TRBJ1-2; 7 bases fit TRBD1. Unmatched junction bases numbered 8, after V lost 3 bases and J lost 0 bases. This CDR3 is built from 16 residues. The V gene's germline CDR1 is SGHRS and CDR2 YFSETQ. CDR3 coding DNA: TGCGCCAGCAGCTACCTCCCGGGGACAGCTAACTATGGCTACACCTTC. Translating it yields CASSYLPGTANYGYTF.

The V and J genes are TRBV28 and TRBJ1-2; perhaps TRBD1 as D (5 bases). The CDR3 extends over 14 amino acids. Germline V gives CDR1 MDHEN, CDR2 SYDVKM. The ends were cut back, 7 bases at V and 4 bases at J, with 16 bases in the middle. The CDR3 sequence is CASTSGGGLYGYTF. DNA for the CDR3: TGTGCCAGCACTTCTGGGGGGGGACTCTATGGCTACACCTTC.

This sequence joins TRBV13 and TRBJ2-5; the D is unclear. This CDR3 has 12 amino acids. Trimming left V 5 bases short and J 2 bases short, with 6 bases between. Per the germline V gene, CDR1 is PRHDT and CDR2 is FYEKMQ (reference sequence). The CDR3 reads CASSPFQETQYF. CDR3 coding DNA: TGTGCCAGCAGCCCCTTTCAAGAGACCCAGTACTTC. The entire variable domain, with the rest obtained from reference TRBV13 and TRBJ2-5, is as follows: AAGVIQSPRHLIKEKRETATLKCYPIPRHDTVYWYQQGPGQDPQFLISFYEKMQSDKGSIPDRFSAQQFSDYHSELNMSSLELGDSALYFCASSPFQETQYFGPGTRLLVL.

CDR3 in DNA: TGTGCCAGCAGCTATTCTGGGGCCACCGGGGAGCTGTTTTTT. It yields the protein CASSYSGATGELFF. The rearrangement uses TRBV11-2 and TRBJ2-2, with D perhaps TRBD1 (5 bases). The germline CDR1 and CDR2 sequences are SGHAT and FQNNGV. The CDR3 has 14 amino acids. V shed 4 bases and J shed 4 bases, with 10 bases lying between them.

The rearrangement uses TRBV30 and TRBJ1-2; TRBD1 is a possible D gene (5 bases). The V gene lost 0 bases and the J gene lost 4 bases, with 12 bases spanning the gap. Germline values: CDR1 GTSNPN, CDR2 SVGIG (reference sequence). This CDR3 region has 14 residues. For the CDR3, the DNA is TGTGCCTGGAGTGTCGGGACTGGATTCTATGGCTACACCTTC. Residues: CAWSVGTGFYGYTF.

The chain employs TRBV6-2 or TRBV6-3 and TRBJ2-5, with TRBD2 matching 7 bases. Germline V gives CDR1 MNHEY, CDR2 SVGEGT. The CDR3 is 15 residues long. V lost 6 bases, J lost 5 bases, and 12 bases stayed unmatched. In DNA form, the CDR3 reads TGTGCCAGCAGCCCCTACCGCGGGGGAGGGGAGACCCAGTACTTC. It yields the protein CASSPYRGGGETQYF.

CDR3 residues: CASSTGPRDEKLFF. CDR3 sequence (DNA): TGTGCCAGCAGCACTGGGCCGAGAGATGAAAAACTGTTTTTT. This chain uses TRBV5-5 with TRBJ1-4; D not certain. The germline V and J ends were trimmed by 4 bases and 6 bases, with 13 bases remaining between them. Germline CDR1 reads SGHKS; CDR2 reads YYEKEE (reference sequence). The CDR3 sequence is 14 residues long. The full variable domain, in which reference TRBV5-5 and TRBJ1-4 provide the parts outside the CDR3, is DAGVTQSPTHLIKTRGQQVTLRCSPISGHKSVSWYQQVLGQGPQFIFQYYEKEERGRGNFPDRFSARQFPNYSSELNVNALLLGDSALYLCASSTGPRDEKLFFGSGTQLSVL.

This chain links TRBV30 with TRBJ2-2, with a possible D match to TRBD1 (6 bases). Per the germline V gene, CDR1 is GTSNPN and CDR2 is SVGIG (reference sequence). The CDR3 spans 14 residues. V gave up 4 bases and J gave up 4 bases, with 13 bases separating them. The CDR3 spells CAWTGTITTGELFF. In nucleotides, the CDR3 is TGTGCCTGGACCGGGACAATCACCACCGGGGAGCTGTTTTTT.

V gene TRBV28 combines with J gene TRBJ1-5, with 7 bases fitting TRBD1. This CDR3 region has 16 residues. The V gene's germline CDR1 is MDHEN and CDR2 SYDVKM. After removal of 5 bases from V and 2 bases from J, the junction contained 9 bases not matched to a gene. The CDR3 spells CASSPRGRGGNQPQHF. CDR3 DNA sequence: TGTGCCAGCAGTCCTAGGGGGCGGGGGGGCAATCAGCCCCAGCATTTT.

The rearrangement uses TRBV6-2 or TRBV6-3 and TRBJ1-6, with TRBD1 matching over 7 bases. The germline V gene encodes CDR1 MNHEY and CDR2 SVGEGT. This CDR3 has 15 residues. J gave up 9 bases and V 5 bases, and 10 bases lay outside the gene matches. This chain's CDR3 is CASSPARQGISPLHF. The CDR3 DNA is TGTGCCAGCAGTCCCGCGAGACAGGGAATTTCACCCCTCCACTTT.

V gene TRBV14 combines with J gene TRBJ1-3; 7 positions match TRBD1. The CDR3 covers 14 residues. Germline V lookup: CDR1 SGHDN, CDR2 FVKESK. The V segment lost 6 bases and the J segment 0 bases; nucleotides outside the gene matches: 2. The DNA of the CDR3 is TGTGCCAGCAGACCAGGGGGCTCTGGAAACACCATATATTTT. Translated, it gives CASRPGGSGNTIYF.

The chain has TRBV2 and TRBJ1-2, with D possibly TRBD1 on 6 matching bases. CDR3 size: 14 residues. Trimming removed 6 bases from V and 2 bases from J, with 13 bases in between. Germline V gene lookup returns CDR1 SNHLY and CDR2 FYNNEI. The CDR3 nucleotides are TGTGCCAGCAGCCTCTTGGGGGCGAACTATGGCTACACCTTC. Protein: CASSLLGANYGYTF.

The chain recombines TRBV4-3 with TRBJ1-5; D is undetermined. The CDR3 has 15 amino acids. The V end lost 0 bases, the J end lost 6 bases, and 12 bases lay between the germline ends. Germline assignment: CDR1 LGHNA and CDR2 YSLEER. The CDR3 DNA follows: TGCGCCAGCAGCCAAGATAAAAACCCGGGTCAGCCCCAGCATTTT. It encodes CASSQDKNPGQPQHF.

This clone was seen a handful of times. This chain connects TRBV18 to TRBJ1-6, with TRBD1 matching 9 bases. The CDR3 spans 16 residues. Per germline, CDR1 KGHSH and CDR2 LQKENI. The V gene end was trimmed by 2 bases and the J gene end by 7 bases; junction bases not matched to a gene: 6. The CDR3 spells CASSPSGQGGNSPLHF. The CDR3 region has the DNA TGTGCCAGCTCACCATCGGGACAGGGTGGGAATTCACCCCTCCACTTT.

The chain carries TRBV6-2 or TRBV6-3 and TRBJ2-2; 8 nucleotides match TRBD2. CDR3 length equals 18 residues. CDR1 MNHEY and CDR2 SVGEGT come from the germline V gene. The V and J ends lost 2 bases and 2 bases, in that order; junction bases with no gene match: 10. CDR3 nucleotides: TGTGCCAGCAGTTACATCGCTAGCGGGTGGGATAACACCGGGGAGCTGTTTTTT. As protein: CASSYIASGWDNTGELFF.

The CDR3 DNA reads TGTGCCAGCTCACAGGCGGACAGGGCAACATTCAATGAAAAACTGTTTTTT. Translated: CASSQADRATFNEKLFF. J is TRBJ1-4 and V is TRBV18, with 8 bases matching TRBD1. The CDR3 covers 17 residues. Trimming took 4 bases from V and 5 from J; bases not matched to a gene: 12. Germline CDR1 reads KGHSH; CDR2 reads LQKENI.

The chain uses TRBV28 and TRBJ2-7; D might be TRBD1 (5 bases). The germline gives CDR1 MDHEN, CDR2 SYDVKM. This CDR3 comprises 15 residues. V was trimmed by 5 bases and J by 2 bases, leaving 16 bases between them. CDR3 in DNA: TGTGCCAGCAGTCCACCACTACAGGCAACCTACGAGCAGTACTTC. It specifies CASSPPLQATYEQYF.

The CDR3 spells CASSIKTGQPQHF. The CDR3 DNA is TGTGCCAGTAGTATAAAGACTGGACAGCCCCAGCATTTT. The rearrangement uses TRBV19 and TRBJ1-5; no reliable D call. The ends were cut back, 2 bases at V and 7 bases at J, with 9 bases in the middle. CDR1 is LNHDA, CDR2 SQIVND, per germline (reference sequence). This CDR3 has 13 amino acids.

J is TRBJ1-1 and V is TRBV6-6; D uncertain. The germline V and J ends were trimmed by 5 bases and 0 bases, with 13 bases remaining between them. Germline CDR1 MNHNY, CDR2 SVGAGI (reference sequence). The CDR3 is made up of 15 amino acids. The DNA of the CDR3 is TGTGCCAGCAGTCCTGCCCTGGGCATGAACACTGAAGCTTTCTTT. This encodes CASSPALGMNTEAFF.

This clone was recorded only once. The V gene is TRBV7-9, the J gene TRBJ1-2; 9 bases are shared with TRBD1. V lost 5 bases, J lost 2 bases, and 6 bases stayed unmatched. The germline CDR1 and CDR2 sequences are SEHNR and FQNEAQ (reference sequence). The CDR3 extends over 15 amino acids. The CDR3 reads CASSMRQGENYGYTF. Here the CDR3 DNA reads TGTGCCAGCAGCATGAGACAGGGGGAGAACTATGGCTACACCTTC.

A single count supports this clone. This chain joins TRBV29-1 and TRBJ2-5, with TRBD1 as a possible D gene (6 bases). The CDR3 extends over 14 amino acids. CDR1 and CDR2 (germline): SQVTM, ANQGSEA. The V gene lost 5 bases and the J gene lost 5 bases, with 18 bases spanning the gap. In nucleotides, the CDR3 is TGCAGCGTTACCCGGGACACCTTGGGCGAGACCCAGTACTTC. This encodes CSVTRDTLGETQYF.

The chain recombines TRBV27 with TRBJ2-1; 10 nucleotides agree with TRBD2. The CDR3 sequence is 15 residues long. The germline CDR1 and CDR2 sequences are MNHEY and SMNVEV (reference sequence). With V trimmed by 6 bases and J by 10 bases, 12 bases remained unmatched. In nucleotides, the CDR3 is TGTGCCAGCAGGTCCACTAGCGGGAATGTCTGGGAGCAGTTCTTC. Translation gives CASRSTSGNVWEQFF.

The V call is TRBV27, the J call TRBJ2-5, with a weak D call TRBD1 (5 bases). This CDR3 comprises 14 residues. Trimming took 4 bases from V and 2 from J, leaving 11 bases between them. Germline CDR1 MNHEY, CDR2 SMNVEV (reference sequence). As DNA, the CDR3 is TGTGCCAGCAGTTCACGGACACAGCAAGAGACCCAGTACTTC. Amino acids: CASSSRTQQETQYF.

The CDR3 bases are TGTGCCAGCAGTTACCCCTGGACCGCTGAGGGGGACTATGGCTACACCTTC. Amino acid sequence: CASSYPWTAEGDYGYTF. V gene TRBV6-2 or TRBV6-3 combines with J gene TRBJ1-2, with a tentative D call TRBD1 (6 bases). Germline V gives CDR1 MNHEY, CDR2 SVGEGT. This CDR3 is built from 17 residues. V gave up 2 bases and J gave up 3 bases, with 19 bases separating them.